Listed below are T cell receptor beta chains from one sample, sequenced in a study of cytomegalovirus exposure and HLA in healthy donors. TCRdb keeps only in-frame clones here, not all; method: immunoSEQ multiplex PCR. The sample lists about 110,000 clones; over 15% were seen once. Sequenced input: PBMCs. The receptors were sampled from a woman aged 18-29 years in good health and CMV-seronegative. The CDR3 runs from the conserved cysteine through the conserved F or W.

J,V,CDR3
TRBJ2-5,TRBV2,CASIQSQETQYF
TRBJ2-2,TRBV27,CASNPTGTANTGELFF
TRBJ2-3,TRBV7-9,CASSSPGQTYGTQYF
TRBJ1-4,TRBV15,CATSNMYRNEKLFF
TRBJ2-3,TRBV10-2,CASSLTGQRGPTDTQYF
TRBJ2-7,TRBV2,CASTSGLGSYEQYF
TRBJ2-7,TRBV10-2,CASNPSGGPYEQYF
TRBJ2-2,TRBV7-2,CASSFRTSGRGGELFF
TRBJ2-7,TRBV7-2,CASSLDSSGVYEQYF
TRBJ1-3,TRBV7-8,CASSTGPRGTGNTIYF
TRBJ1-5,TRBV2,CASSWDRGFDQPQHF